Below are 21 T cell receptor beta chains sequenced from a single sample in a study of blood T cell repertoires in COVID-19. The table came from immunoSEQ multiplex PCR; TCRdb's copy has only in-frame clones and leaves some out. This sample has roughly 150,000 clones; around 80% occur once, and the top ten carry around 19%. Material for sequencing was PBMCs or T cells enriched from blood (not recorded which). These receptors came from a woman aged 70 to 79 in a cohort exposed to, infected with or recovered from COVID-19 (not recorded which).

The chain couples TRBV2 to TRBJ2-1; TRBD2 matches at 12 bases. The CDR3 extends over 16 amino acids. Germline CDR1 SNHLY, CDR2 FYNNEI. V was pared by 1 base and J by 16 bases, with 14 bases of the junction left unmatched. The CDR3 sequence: CASSEDYLAGGRSQFF. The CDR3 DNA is TGTGCCAGCAGTGAAGATTACCTAGCGGGAGGGCGTAGTCAATTCTTC.

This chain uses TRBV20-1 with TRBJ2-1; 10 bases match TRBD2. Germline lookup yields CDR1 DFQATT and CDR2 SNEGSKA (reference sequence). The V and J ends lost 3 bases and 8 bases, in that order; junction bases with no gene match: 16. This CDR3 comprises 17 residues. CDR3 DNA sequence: TGCAGTGCTAGTGCCCTAACTAGCGGGGCCTTCTTCGATGAGCAGTTCTTC. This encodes CSASALTSGAFFDEQFF.

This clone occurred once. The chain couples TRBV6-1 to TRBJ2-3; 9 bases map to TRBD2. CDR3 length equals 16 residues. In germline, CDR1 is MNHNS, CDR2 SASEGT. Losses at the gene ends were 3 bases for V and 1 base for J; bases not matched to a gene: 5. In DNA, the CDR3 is TGTGCCAGCAGTGATGGACTAGCGATGCGCACAGATACGCAGTATTTT. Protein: CASSDGLAMRTDTQYF.

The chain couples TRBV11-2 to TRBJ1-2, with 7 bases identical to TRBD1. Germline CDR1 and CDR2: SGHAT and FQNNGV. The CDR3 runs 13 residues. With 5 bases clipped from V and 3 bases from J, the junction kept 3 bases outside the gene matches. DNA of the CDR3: TGTGCCAGCAGCGCGGGACAGTACTATGGCTACACCTTC. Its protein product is CASSAGQYYGYTF.

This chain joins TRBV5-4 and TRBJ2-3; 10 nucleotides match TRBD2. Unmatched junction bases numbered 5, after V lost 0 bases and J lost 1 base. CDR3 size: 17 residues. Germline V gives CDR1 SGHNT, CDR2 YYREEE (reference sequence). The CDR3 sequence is CASSLGLAGVRTDTQYF. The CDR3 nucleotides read TGTGCCAGCAGCTTGGGTCTAGCGGGAGTTCGCACAGATACGCAGTATTTT. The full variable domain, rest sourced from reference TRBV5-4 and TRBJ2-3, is ETGVTQSPTHLIKTRGQQVTLRCSSQSGHNTVSWYQQALGQGPQFIFQYYREEENGRGNFPPRFSGLQFPNYSSELNVNALELDDSALYLCASSLGLAGVRTDTQYFGPGTRLTVL.

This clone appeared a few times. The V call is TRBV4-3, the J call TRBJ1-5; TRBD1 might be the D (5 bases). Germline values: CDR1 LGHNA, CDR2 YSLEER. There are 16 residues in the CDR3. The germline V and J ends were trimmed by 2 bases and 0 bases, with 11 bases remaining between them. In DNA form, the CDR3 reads TGCGCCAGCAGCCAATCCCGACAGAGTAGCAATCAGCCCCAGCATTTT. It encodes CASSQSRQSSNQPQHF.

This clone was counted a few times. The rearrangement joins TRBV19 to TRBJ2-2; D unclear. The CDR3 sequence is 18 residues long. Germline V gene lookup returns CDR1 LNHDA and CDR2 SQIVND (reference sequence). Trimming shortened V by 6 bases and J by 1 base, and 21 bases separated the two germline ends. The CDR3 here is CASRHYSPFRRNTGELFF. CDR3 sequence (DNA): TGTGCCAGTAGACATTATTCTCCGTTCCGGAGGAACACCGGGGAGCTGTTTTTT.

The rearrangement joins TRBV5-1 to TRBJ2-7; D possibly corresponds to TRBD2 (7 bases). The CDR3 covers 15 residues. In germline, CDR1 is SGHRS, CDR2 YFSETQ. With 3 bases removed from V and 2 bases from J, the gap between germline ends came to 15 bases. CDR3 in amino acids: CASSSLAGAPYEQYF. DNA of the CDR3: TGCGCCAGCAGCTCCCTGGCGGGGGCACCCTACGAGCAGTACTTC.

CDR3 region: CASSYLSGPSYEQYF. CDR3 nucleotides: TGTGCCAGCAGTTACCTTAGCGGGCCCTCCTACGAGCAGTACTTC. The gene calls are TRBV6-6 and TRBJ2-7; TRBD2 matches 7 bases. CDR3 length equals 15 residues. CDR1 and CDR2 from the germline V gene are MNHNY and SVGAGI (reference sequence). J was trimmed by 0 bases and V by 2 bases; bases with no gene match: 4.

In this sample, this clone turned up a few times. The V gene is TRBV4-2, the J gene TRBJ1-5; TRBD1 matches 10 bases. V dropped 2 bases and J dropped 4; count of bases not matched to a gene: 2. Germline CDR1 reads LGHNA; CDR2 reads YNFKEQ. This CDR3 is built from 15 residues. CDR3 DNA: TGTGCCAGCAGCCAATCGGGACAGGGGAATCAGCCCCAGCATTTT. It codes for CASSQSGQGNQPQHF.

The chain's CDR3 is CASYGNRAGLNEKLFF. As DNA, the CDR3 is TGTGCCAGCTACGGAAACCGGGCGGGGCTTAATGAAAAACTGTTTTTT. The gene calls are TRBV28 and TRBJ1-4; perhaps TRBD1 as D (5 bases). The V end was cut by 8 bases, the J end by 4 bases, with 20 bases between. The V gene's germline CDR1 is MDHEN and CDR2 SYDVKM. There are 16 residues in the CDR3.

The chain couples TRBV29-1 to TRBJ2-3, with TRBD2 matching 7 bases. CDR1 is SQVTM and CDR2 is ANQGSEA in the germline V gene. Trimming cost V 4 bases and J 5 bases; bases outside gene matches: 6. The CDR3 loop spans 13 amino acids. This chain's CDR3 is CSVVGAGVDTQYF. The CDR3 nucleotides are TGCAGCGTTGTCGGCGCGGGAGTAGATACGCAGTATTTT.

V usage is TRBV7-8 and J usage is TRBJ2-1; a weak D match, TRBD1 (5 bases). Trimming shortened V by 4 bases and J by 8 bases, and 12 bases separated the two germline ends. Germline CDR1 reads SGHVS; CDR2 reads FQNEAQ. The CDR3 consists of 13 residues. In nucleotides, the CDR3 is TGTGCCAGCAGCTCCCAGGGTATCGATGAGCAGTTCTTC. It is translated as CASSSQGIDEQFF.

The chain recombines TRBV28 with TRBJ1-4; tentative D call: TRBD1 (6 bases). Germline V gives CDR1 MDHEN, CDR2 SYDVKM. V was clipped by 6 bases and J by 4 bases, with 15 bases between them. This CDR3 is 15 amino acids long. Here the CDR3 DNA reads TGTGCCAGCAGCAATGGACAGCTGTATAATGAAAAACTGTTTTTT. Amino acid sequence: CASSNGQLYNEKLFF.

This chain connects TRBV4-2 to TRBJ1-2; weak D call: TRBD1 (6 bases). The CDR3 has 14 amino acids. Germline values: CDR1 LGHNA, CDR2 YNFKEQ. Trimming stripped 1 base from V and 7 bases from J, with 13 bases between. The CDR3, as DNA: TGTGCCAGCAGCCAAGGGGGGGGCTCAGGTGGCTACACCTTC. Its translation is CASSQGGGSGGYTF.

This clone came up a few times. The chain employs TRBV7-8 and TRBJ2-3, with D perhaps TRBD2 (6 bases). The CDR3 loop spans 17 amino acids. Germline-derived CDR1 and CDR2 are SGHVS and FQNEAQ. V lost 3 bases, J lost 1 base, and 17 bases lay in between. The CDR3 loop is CASSFIPRELGTDTQYF. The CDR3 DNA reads TGTGCCAGCAGCTTTATACCACGGGAGTTAGGCACAGATACGCAGTATTTT.

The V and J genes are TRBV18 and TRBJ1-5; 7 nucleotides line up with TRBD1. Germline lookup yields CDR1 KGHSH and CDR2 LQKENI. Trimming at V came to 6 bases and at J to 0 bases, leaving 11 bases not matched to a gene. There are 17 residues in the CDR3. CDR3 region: CASSPNPTGYSNQPQHF. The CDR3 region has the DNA TGTGCCAGCTCGCCAAACCCGACAGGGTATAGCAATCAGCCCCAGCATTTT. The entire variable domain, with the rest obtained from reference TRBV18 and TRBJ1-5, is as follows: NAGVMQNPRHLVRRRGQEARLRCSPMKGHSHVYWYRQLPEEGLKFMVYLQKENIIDESGMPKERFSAEFPKEGPSILRIQQVVRGDSAAYFCASSPNPTGYSNQPQHFGDGTRLSIL.

The CDR3 spells CASSELGETQYF. In DNA form, the CDR3 reads TGTGCCAGCAGTGAACTCGGGGAGACCCAGTACTTC. The chain joins TRBV6-1 to TRBJ2-5, with D unresolved. V was pared by 2 bases and J by 5 bases, with 6 bases between. This CDR3 has 12 residues. Germline CDR1 MNHNS, CDR2 SASEGT.

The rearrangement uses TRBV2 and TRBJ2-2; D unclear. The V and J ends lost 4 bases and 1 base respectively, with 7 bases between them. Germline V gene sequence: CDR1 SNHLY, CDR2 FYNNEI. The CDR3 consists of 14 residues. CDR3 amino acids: CASSVSGNTGELFF. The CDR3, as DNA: TGTGCCAGCAGTGTGTCCGGGAACACCGGGGAGCTGTTTTTT.

The CDR3 loop is CASSDHTGFAPLHF. The CDR3 DNA follows: TGTGCCAGCAGTGATCATACAGGATTTGCACCCCTCCACTTT. The chain combines TRBV25-1 with TRBJ1-6; possible D gene TRBD1, 5 bases. CDR1 is MGHDK and CDR2 is SYGVNS in the germline V gene. This CDR3 region has 14 residues. The V end lost 3 bases, the J end lost 11 bases, and 14 bases lay between the germline ends.

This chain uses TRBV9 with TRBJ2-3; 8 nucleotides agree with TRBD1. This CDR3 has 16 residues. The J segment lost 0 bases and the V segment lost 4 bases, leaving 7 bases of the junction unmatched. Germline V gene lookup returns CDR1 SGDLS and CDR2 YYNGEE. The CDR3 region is CASSHPPGGSTDTQYF. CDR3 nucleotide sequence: TGTGCCAGCAGCCACCCTCCAGGGGGCAGCACAGATACGCAGTATTTT.